The T cell receptor beta chain described here comes from a study of cytomegalovirus exposure and HLA in healthy donors. Germline trimming cut 8 bases from V and 3 bases from J; bases unmatched to any gene: 13. The CDR3 is 16 residues long. CDR1 is LNHDA and CDR2 is SQIVND in the germline V gene (reference sequence). This clone turned up a few times. No antigen is known for it. The study's findings and limits: In an earlier analysis, about 87% or about 30%: the productive usage of most TCR beta V segments.

Donors were nominally healthy when sampled, though unrecorded immune exposures were likely. PCR involved 60 Vbeta and 13 Jbeta primers. Produced via immunoSEQ multiplex PCR; TCRdb's table is partial and in-frame only. The sample yields over 100,000 clones, around 80% seen once. This clonotype was sampled from a woman under 30 in good health and CMV-seropositive. Sequencing was performed on PBMCs. The chain carries TRBV19 and TRBJ1-1, with 9 nucleotides matching TRBD1. CDR3 nucleotide sequence: TGTGCCAGTCGGAATGATAGGGACAGGGATTACACTGAAGCTTTCTTT. It yields the protein CASRNDRDRDYTEAFF.